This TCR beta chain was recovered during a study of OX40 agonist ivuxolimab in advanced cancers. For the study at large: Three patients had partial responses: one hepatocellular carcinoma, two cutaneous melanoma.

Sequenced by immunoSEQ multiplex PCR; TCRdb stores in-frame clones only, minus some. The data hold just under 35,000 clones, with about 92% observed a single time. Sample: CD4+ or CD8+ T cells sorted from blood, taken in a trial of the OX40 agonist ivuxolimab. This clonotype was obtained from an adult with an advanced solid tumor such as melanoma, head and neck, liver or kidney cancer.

The CDR3 sequence is CASSSGKTIYNEQFF. The CDR3 DNA reads TGTGCCAGCAGTAGCGGGAAAACAATCTACAATGAGCAGTTCTTC. The chain uses TRBV6-1 and TRBJ2-1; 7 positions agree with TRBD2. Trimming took 5 bases from V and 3 from J; bases not matched to a gene: 7. The germline V gene encodes CDR1 MNHNS and CDR2 SASEGT. The CDR3 extends over 15 amino acids.